This T cell receptor beta chain was recovered during a study of T cell responses to AZD1222 COVID-19 vaccine. Study summary: Second-dose intervals of approximately 4 or approximately 12 weeks were pooled.

From germline, CDR1 is LGHDT and CDR2 YNNKEL (reference sequence). The CDR3 totals 13 residues. J was trimmed by 7 bases and V by 3 bases; bases with no gene match: 4. The protocol was immunoSEQ multiplex PCR, while the TCRdb copy is restricted to in-frame clones and leaves out a portion. The profile shows more than 100,000 clones, about 90% of them singletons. This sequence originates from an adult in good health. The chain joins TRBV3-1 (or the pseudogene TRBV3-2) to TRBJ1-2, with 8 bases that match TRBD1. The input for sequencing was peripheral blood, taken on day 0 of AZD1222 vaccination. Here the CDR3 DNA reads TGTGCCAGCAGCCATGGACAGGGTGGTGGCTACACCTTC. Its protein product is CASSHGQGGGYTF.